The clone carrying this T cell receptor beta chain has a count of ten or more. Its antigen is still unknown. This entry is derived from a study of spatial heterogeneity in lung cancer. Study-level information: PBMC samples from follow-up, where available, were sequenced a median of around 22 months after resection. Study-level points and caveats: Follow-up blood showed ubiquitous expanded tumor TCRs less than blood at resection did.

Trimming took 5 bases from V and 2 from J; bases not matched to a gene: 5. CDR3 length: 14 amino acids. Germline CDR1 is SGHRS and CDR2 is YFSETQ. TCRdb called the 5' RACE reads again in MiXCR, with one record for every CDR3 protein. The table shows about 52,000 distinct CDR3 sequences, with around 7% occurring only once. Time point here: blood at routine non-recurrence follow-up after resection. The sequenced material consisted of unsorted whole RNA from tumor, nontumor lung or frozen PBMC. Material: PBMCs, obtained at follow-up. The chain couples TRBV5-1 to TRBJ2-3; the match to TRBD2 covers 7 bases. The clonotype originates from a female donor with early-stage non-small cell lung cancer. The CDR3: CASRREGPTDTQYF. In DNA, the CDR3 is TGCGCCAGCAGGAGGGAGGGACCCACAGATACGCAGTATTTT.